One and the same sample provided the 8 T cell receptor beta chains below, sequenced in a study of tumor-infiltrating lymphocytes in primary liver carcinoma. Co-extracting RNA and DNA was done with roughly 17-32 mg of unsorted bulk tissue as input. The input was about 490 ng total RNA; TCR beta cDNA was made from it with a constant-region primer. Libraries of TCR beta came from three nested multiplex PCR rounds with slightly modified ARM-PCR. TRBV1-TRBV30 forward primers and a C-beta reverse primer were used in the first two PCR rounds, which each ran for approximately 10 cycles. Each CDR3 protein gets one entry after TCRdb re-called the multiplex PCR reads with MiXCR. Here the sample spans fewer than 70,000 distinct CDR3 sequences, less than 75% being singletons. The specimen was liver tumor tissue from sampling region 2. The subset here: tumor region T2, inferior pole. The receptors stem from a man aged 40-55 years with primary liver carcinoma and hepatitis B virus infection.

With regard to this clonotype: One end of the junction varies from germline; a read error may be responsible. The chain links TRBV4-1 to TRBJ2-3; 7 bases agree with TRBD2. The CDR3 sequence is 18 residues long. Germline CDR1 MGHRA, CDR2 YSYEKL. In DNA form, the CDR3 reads TGCGTCAGCAGCCAGACCATTGCCTTAGCGGGTGTCACCGATACGCAATATTTT. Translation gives CVSSQTIALAGVTDTQYF.

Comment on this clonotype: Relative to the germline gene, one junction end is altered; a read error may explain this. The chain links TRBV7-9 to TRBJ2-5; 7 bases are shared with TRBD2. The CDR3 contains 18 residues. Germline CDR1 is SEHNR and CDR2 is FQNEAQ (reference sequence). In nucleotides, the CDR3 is TGTGCCAACAGCTCACCGGGGACTAACGGAGGGTACCAAGCGACCCAGTACTTC. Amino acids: CANSSPGTNGGYQATQYF.

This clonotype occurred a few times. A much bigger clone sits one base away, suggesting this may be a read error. CDR3 DNA: TGTGTCAGCAGCCAGCCCCACCGTGAAAAACTGTTTTTT. Its protein product is CVSSQPHREKLFF. This chain links TRBV4-2 with TRBJ1-4; no reliable D call. CDR3 length equals 13 residues. The V gene's germline CDR1 is LGHNA and CDR2 YNFKEQ.

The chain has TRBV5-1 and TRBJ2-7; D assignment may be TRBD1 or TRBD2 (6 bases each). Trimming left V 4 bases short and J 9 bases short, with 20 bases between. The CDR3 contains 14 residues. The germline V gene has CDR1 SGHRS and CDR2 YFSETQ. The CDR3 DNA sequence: TGCGCCAGCAGCCCCCACGGCGGGACATGCGGGCAGTACTTC. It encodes CASSPHGGTCGQYF. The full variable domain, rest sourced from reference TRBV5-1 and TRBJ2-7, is KAGVTQTPRYLIKTRGQQVTLSCSPISGHRSVSWYQQTPGQGLQFLFEYFSETQRNKGNFPGRFSGRQFSNSRSEMNVSTLELGDSALYLCASSPHGGTCGQYFGPGTRLTVT.

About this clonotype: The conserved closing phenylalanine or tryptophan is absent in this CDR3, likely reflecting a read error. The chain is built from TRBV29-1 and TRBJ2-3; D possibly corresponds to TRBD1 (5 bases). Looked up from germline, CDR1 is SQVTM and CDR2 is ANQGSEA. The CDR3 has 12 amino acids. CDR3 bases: TGCAGCATTGACAGCCCGTCGCGAACGCAGTATTTG. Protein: CSIDSPSRTQYL.

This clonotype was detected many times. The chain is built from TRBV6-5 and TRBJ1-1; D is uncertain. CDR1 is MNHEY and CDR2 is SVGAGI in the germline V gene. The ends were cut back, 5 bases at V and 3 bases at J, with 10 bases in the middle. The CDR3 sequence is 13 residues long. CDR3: CASSLASYTEAFF. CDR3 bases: TGTGCCAGCAGTCTAGCCAGTTACACTGAAGCTTTCTTT.

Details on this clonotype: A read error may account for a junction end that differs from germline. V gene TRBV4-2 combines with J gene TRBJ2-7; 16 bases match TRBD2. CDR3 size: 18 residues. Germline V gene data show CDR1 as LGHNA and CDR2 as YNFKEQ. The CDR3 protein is CTSSGRPGLAGGPHEQYF. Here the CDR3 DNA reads TGTACCAGCAGCGGAAGACCGGGACTAGCGGGAGGGCCACACGAGCAGTACTTC.

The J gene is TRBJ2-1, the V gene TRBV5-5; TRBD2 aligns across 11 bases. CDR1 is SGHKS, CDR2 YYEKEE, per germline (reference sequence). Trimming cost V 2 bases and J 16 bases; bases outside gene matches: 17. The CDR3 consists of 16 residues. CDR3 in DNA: TGTGCCAGCAGCTTTCAGACTAGCGGGACATACAATGGGCACTTCTTC. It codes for CASSFQTSGTYNGHFF.